One sample yielded the 14 T cell receptor beta chains listed below, sequenced in a study of T cell responses to AZD1222 COVID-19 vaccine. Measured with immunoSEQ multiplex PCR; TCRdb has only the in-frame clones, and not every one. Of 150,000 to 200,000 clones in the sample, just over 90% were seen once. The specimen was peripheral blood, collected 28 days after the second dose of the MenACWY control vaccine. The receptor set was obtained from an adult who received the MenACWY meningococcal vaccine as a control.

This clone is a singleton in its sample. V gene TRBV12-3 or TRBV12-4 combines with J gene TRBJ2-1; possibly TRBD1 or TRBD2 for D (5 bases each). Deletions cut 1 base from V and 7 bases from J, with 8 bases between. CDR3 size: 13 residues. CDR3 in amino acids: CASSLGGWNEQFF. The CDR3 DNA sequence: TGTGCCAGCAGTTTAGGGGGGTGGAATGAGCAGTTCTTC.

The chain uses TRBV7-3 and TRBJ2-2; the D is unclear. The CDR3 runs 14 residues. Germline CDR1 is SGHTA and CDR2 is FQGTGA. The V and J ends lost 0 bases and 6 bases respectively, with 8 bases between them. This CDR3 is CASSLTRQAGELFF. CDR3 bases: TGTGCCAGCAGCTTAACTCGGCAGGCCGGGGAGCTGTTTTTT.

V and J are TRBV6-6 and TRBJ2-7; no firm D call. Germline V CDR1 and CDR2: MNHNY, SVGAGI (reference sequence). This CDR3 is 13 amino acids long. Deletions cut 6 bases from V and 7 bases from J, with 16 bases between. CDR3 coding DNA: TGTGCCAGCAGCTTCGGAGCGCCCGGGGAGCAGTACTTC. It codes for CASSFGAPGEQYF.

The chain is built from TRBV19 and TRBJ1-2, with no clear D. This CDR3 has 13 amino acids. Germline CDR1 reads LNHDA; CDR2 reads SQIVND (reference sequence). Between the trimmed V and J ends, which lost 6 bases and 6 bases, there was a span of 14 bases. The CDR3 sequence is CASSMWEDDGYTF. The CDR3 DNA reads TGTGCCAGTAGCATGTGGGAGGATGATGGCTACACCTTC.

V is TRBV6-5 and J is TRBJ1-5; D not certain. Trimming took 7 bases from V and 0 from J, leaving 7 bases between them. Germline V CDR1 and CDR2: MNHEY, SVGAGI. CDR3 length equals 13 residues. The CDR3 region is CASTLGSNQPQHF. The CDR3 DNA reads TGTGCCAGCACCCTGGGTAGCAATCAGCCCCAGCATTTT.

This rearrangement joins TRBV7-2 to TRBJ1-5; TRBD1 matches at 7 bases. This CDR3 spans 16 amino acids. With V trimmed by 2 bases and J by 5 bases, 9 bases remained unmatched. The germline gives CDR1 SGHTA, CDR2 FQGNSA. In nucleotides, the CDR3 is TGTGCCAGCAGCTTACCAGAGACAGGGTACTATCAGCCCCAGCATTTT. Its protein is CASSLPETGYYQPQHF.

The rearrangement uses TRBV3-1 (or the pseudogene TRBV3-2) and TRBJ1-2; D ambiguous. CDR3 length equals 12 residues. CDR1 and CDR2 from the germline V gene are LGHDT and YNNKEL (reference sequence). V lost 3 bases, J lost 8 bases, and 10 bases lay in between. CDR3 nucleotides: TGTGCCAGCAGCCATGGCCTGATGGGCTACACCTTC. It encodes CASSHGLMGYTF.

V is TRBV27 and J is TRBJ1-1; D call uncertain. V was cut by 6 bases and J by 0 bases, with 17 bases left in between. CDR1 is MNHEY, CDR2 SMNVEV, per germline (reference sequence). The CDR3 is 16 residues long. As DNA, the CDR3 is TGTGCCAGCAGAGATCGGGCAGCTGTTATGAACACTGAAGCTTTCTTT. Residues: CASRDRAAVMNTEAFF.

This clone was seen only a few times. The chain combines TRBV3-1 (or the pseudogene TRBV3-2) with TRBJ2-7; 7 nucleotides align to TRBD1. CDR3 size: 15 residues. Germline CDR1 and CDR2: LGHDT and YNNKEL (reference sequence). V was clipped by 4 bases and J by 0 bases; unmatched bases: 6. The CDR3 sequence: CASSPKTGRSYEQYF. CDR3 sequence (DNA): TGTGCCAGCAGCCCAAAGACAGGGCGCTCCTACGAGCAGTACTTC.

The rearrangement joins TRBV5-1 to TRBJ2-1; D remains unclear. V lost 2 bases, J lost 0 bases, and 12 bases lay in between. Germline CDR1 SGHRS, CDR2 YFSETQ. The CDR3 has 16 amino acids. CDR3 DNA sequence: TGCGCCAGCAGCTTCGCTACATTGTACTCCTACAATGAGCAGTTCTTC. It is translated as CASSFATLYSYNEQFF. The variable domain in full, with the rest retrieved from reference TRBV5-1 and TRBJ2-1, is KAGVTQTPRYLIKTRGQQVTLSCSPISGHRSVSWYQQTPGQGLQFLFEYFSETQRNKGNFPGRFSGRQFSNSRSEMNVSTLELGDSALYLCASSFATLYSYNEQFFGPGTRLTVL.

The chain carries TRBV18 and TRBJ1-2, with D possibly being TRBD1 (6 bases). Germline V CDR1 and CDR2: KGHSH, LQKENI. CDR3 length equals 15 residues. V was pared by 7 bases and J by 1 base, with 16 bases between. The CDR3, as DNA: TGTGCCAGCTTCAACGGACAGACACTTAACTATGGCTACACCTTC. Its translation: CASFNGQTLNYGYTF.

This clone was observed a few times. V is TRBV7-2 and J is TRBJ1-1, with a weak D call TRBD1 (5 bases). Germline CDR1 reads SGHTA; CDR2 reads FQGNSA. V was shortened by 5 bases and J by 7 bases, with 11 bases between the two germline ends. This CDR3 is built from 12 residues. The CDR3 loop reads CASSGTWGEAFF. CDR3 DNA sequence: TGTGCCAGCAGCGGGACTTGGGGTGAAGCTTTCTTT. Looking up the rest from reference TRBV7-2 and TRBJ1-1 gives the full variable domain: GAGVSQSPSNKVTEKGKDVELRCDPISGHTALYWYRQSLGQGLEFLIYFQGNSAPDKSGLPSDRFSAERTGGSVSTLTIQRTQQEDSAVYLCASSGTWGEAFFGQGTRLTVV.

The J gene is TRBJ2-5, the V gene TRBV6-2 or TRBV6-3; 10 nucleotides agree with TRBD2. From germline, CDR1 is MNHEY and CDR2 SVGEGT. This CDR3 is 18 amino acids long. With V trimmed by 2 bases and J by 7 bases, 16 bases remained unmatched. The CDR3 bases are TGTGCCAGCAGTTACACACACTTTCTAGCGGGGGTAAGAGGGACCCAGTACTTC. It is translated as CASSYTHFLAGVRGTQYF.

This chain links TRBV28 with TRBJ2-5, with TRBD2 matching 10 bases. The V segment lost 6 bases and the J segment 1 base; nucleotides outside the gene matches: 5. CDR3 length equals 15 residues. Germline V gene lookup returns CDR1 MDHEN and CDR2 SYDVKM. CDR3 bases: TGTGCCAGCAGCAAAGCGGGAGGGACCCAAGAGACCCAGTACTTC. Protein: CASSKAGGTQETQYF.